Below, 32 T cell receptor beta chains from the same sample are listed, as sequenced in a study of blood T cell repertoires in COVID-19. Produced via immunoSEQ multiplex PCR; TCRdb's table is partial and in-frame only. The profile shows approximately 230,000 clones, around four fifths of them singletons. Sequencing used PBMCs or T cells enriched from blood (not recorded which). The receptors come from a man aged 40-50 years who had recovered from COVID-19.

The V and J genes are TRBV11-1 and TRBJ2-1; the match to TRBD1 covers 7 bases. Germline V gives CDR1 SGHAT, CDR2 FQDESV (reference sequence). The CDR3 length is 14 residues. V shed 5 bases, J shed 9 bases, and the junction held 10 bases outside the gene matches. The CDR3 here is CASSPPTGTSEQFF. The CDR3 bases are TGTGCCAGCAGCCCCCCGACAGGGACGTCTGAGCAGTTCTTC.

This clone appeared a few times. The gene calls are TRBV10-3 and TRBJ1-1; a possible D gene is TRBD1 (5 bases). Germline CDR1 and CDR2: ENHRY and SYGVKD. The germline V and J ends were trimmed by 0 bases and 6 bases, with 8 bases remaining between them. CDR3 length: 13 amino acids. DNA of the CDR3: TGTGCCATCAGTGAGTCCCGGGGGTCTGAAGCTTTCTTT. Translation gives CAISESRGSEAFF.

The chain uses TRBV2 and TRBJ1-2, with 7 positions matching TRBD1. This CDR3 is built from 14 residues. Germline lookup yields CDR1 SNHLY and CDR2 FYNNEI. Trimming at V came to 4 bases and at J to 8 bases, leaving 10 bases not matched to a gene. The DNA of the CDR3 is TGTGCCAGCAGTGGTCCGGGACAGCCAGAAGGCTACACCTTC. Translated, it gives CASSGPGQPEGYTF.

The J gene is TRBJ2-1, the V gene TRBV6-4, with TRBD2 matching 13 bases. The CDR3 runs to 18 residues. Germline V gene lookup returns CDR1 MRHNA and CDR2 SNTAGT. V gave up 6 bases and J gave up 0 bases; unmatched junction bases: 8. The CDR3 DNA sequence: TGTGCCAGCAGCGCCGGGACTAGCGGGATTAGCTCCTACAATGAGCAGTTCTTC. It specifies CASSAGTSGISSYNEQFF.

This chain joins TRBV5-8 and TRBJ1-3; D unresolved. Germline loops: CDR1 SGHTS, CDR2 YDEGEE. This CDR3 is 13 amino acids long. V was cut by 0 bases and J by 2 bases, with 3 bases left in between. CDR3 protein: CASSLGPGNTIYF. For the CDR3, the DNA is TGTGCCAGCAGCTTGGGGCCTGGAAACACCATATATTTT.

The rearrangement joins TRBV5-4 to TRBJ2-1; 10 bases map to TRBD1. V was clipped by 4 bases and J by 5 bases; unmatched bases: 12. Germline V lookup: CDR1 SGHNT, CDR2 YYREEE (reference sequence). The CDR3 has 17 residues. The CDR3 coding sequence is TGTGCCAGCAGCCGTCCAAAGCCGGGACAGGGGAACAATGAGCAGTTCTTC. It translates to CASSRPKPGQGNNEQFF.

This chain connects TRBV6-5 to TRBJ1-2, with a possible D match to TRBD1 (6 bases). Deletions cut 6 bases from V and 1 base from J, with 6 bases between. There are 12 residues in the CDR3. Germline-derived CDR1 and CDR2 are MNHEY and SVGAGI. In DNA form, the CDR3 reads TGTGCCAGCAGGGACAGTAACTATGGCTACACCTTC. It translates to CASRDSNYGYTF.

This rearrangement joins TRBV28 to TRBJ1-2; no clear D gene. There are 13 residues in the CDR3. Germline values: CDR1 MDHEN, CDR2 SYDVKM. V gave up 6 bases and J gave up 4 bases, with 12 bases separating them. CDR3 in DNA: TGTGCCAGCAGGGAGGGATACCGCTATGGCTACACCTTC. Its protein product is CASREGYRYGYTF.

This chain connects TRBV5-6 to TRBJ2-3; D possibly corresponds to TRBD2 (6 bases). The CDR3 length is 16 residues. V shed 0 bases and J shed 2 bases, with 13 bases lying between them. Germline CDR1 reads SGHDT; CDR2 reads YYEEEE. CDR3 protein: CASSLVGTHSTDTQYF. CDR3 bases: TGTGCCAGCAGCTTGGTGGGGACTCATTCCACAGATACGCAGTATTTT.

The chain joins TRBV14 to TRBJ1-2, with D possibly TRBD1 on 5 matching bases. The V and J ends lost 3 bases and 3 bases respectively, with 17 bases between them. Germline values: CDR1 SGHDN, CDR2 FVKESK. The CDR3 is made up of 16 amino acids. The CDR3 region is CASSQTPGGTDYGYTF. CDR3 coding DNA: TGTGCCAGCAGCCAGACCCCCGGAGGGACCGACTATGGCTACACCTTC.

This clone occurred a few times. This chain links TRBV9 with TRBJ2-7; 9 bases map to TRBD1. There are 12 residues in the CDR3. V was pared by 2 bases and J by 7 bases, with 1 base of the junction left unmatched. Germline V CDR1 and CDR2: SGDLS, YYNGEE. The chain's CDR3 is CASSVDRGEQYF. DNA for the CDR3: TGTGCCAGCAGCGTGGACAGGGGAGAGCAGTACTTC.

This chain uses TRBV7-3 with TRBJ1-2, with D possibly matching TRBD1 (6 bases). The CDR3 has 15 amino acids. In germline, CDR1 is SGHTA, CDR2 FQGTGA. With 5 bases removed from V and 7 bases from J, the gap between germline ends came to 20 bases. CDR3 protein: CASSKTFGQPTGYTF. DNA of the CDR3: TGTGCCAGCAGCAAAACCTTCGGACAGCCAACTGGCTACACCTTC.

This chain connects TRBV3-1 (or the pseudogene TRBV3-2) to TRBJ1-1, with D perhaps matching TRBD1 (6 bases). V shed 0 bases and J shed 5 bases, with 10 bases lying between them. The CDR3 has 14 amino acids. Germline V gene lookup returns CDR1 LGHDT and CDR2 YNNKEL (reference sequence). The CDR3: CASSQEQGRTEAFF. CDR3 sequence (DNA): TGTGCCAGCAGCCAAGAACAGGGACGGACTGAAGCTTTCTTT.

This clone has a handful of counts. The rearrangement joins TRBV30 to TRBJ2-1; 9 bases are a match to TRBD2. V lost 3 bases to trimming and J lost 2 bases; unmatched junction nucleotides: 17. The CDR3 sequence is 19 residues long. Germline-derived CDR1 and CDR2 are GTSNPN and SVGIG (reference sequence). The CDR3 region is CAWRGGISGGFSPYNEQFF. The CDR3 DNA reads TGTGCCTGGAGGGGTGGTATTAGCGGGGGATTTAGTCCCTACAATGAGCAGTTCTTC.

Only a few counts were recorded for this clone. J is TRBJ1-1 and V is TRBV4-2, with D possibly TRBD1 on 6 matching bases. Germline lookup yields CDR1 LGHNA and CDR2 YNFKEQ. Between the trimmed V and J ends, which lost 8 bases and 4 bases, there was a span of 26 bases. The CDR3 totals 17 residues. CDR3 residues: CASDRFAGGVRGTEAFF. CDR3 in DNA: TGTGCCAGCGACCGTTTCGCGGGGGGCGTAAGGGGCACTGAAGCTTTCTTT.

This clone was observed a handful of times. V is TRBV6-5 and J is TRBJ1-1; 10 bases line up with TRBD1. Per the germline V gene, CDR1 is MNHEY and CDR2 is SVGAGI. J was trimmed by 3 bases and V by 5 bases; bases with no gene match: 3. The CDR3 is made up of 14 amino acids. The CDR3 DNA is TGTGCCAGCAGTCGGGACAGGGGAGACACTGAAGCTTTCTTT. It is translated as CASSRDRGDTEAFF.

The V gene is TRBV14, the J gene TRBJ2-3; 11 bases agree with TRBD2. Germline V gene data show CDR1 as SGHDN and CDR2 as FVKESK. The CDR3 consists of 16 residues. Trimming took 1 base from V and 3 from J; bases not matched to a gene: 3. The CDR3 sequence: CASSQGPSGGTDTQYF. The CDR3 nucleotides read TGTGCCAGCAGCCAAGGTCCTAGCGGGGGGACAGATACGCAGTATTTT. The variable domain in full, completed from reference TRBV14 and TRBJ2-3, reads EAGVTQFPSHSVIEKGQTVTLRCDPISGHDNLYWYRRVMGKEIKFLLHFVKESKQDESGMPNNRFLAERTGGTYSTLKVQPAELEDSGVYFCASSQGPSGGTDTQYFGPGTRLTVL.

The count of this clone is one. V usage is TRBV5-1 and J usage is TRBJ2-1; 9 bases are shared with TRBD2. V trimming: 4 bases; J trimming: 7 bases; junction bases outside the gene matches: 12. This CDR3 region has 16 residues. The V gene's germline CDR1 is SGHRS and CDR2 YFSETQ. CDR3 DNA sequence: TGCGCCAGCAGCACGGGGCTTAGCGGGGGCGCGAATGAGCAGTTCTTC. This translates into CASSTGLSGGANEQFF. Complete variable domain (other parts from reference TRBV5-1 and TRBJ2-1): KAGVTQTPRYLIKTRGQQVTLSCSPISGHRSVSWYQQTPGQGLQFLFEYFSETQRNKGNFPGRFSGRQFSNSRSEMNVSTLELGDSALYLCASSTGLSGGANEQFFGPGTRLTVL.

This chain links TRBV30 with TRBJ1-2; D remains unclear. This CDR3 has 12 residues. Deletions cut 3 bases from V and 8 bases from J, with 13 bases between. From germline, CDR1 is GTSNPN and CDR2 SVGIG (reference sequence). The chain's CDR3 is CAWRLTRGGYTF. Here the CDR3 DNA reads TGTGCCTGGAGACTCACCCGGGGAGGCTACACCTTC.

V usage is TRBV4-2 and J usage is TRBJ1-2; 7 positions match TRBD1. The V and J ends lost 2 bases and 3 bases, in that order; junction bases with no gene match: 6. CDR3 length: 15 amino acids. The germline gives CDR1 LGHNA, CDR2 YNFKEQ. The CDR3 bases are TGTGCCAGCAGCCAAAACAACAGGGGCGACTATGGCTACACCTTC. Amino acid sequence: CASSQNNRGDYGYTF.

This clone came up a few times. This chain links TRBV29-1 with TRBJ1-1; D possibly corresponds to TRBD1 (6 bases). The CDR3 sequence is 13 residues long. Germline V gene sequence: CDR1 SQVTM, CDR2 ANQGSEA. The germline V and J ends were trimmed by 7 bases and 1 base, with 13 bases remaining between them. This chain's CDR3 is CSAGLGANTEAFF. DNA of the CDR3: TGCAGCGCCGGTCTGGGGGCGAACACTGAAGCTTTCTTT. Using reference TRBV29-1 and TRBJ1-1 for the parts outside the CDR3, the full variable domain is SAVISQKPSRDICQRGTSLTIQCQVDSQVTMMFWYRQQPGQSLTLIATANQGSEATYESGFVIDKFPISRPNLTFSTLTVSNMSPEDSSIYLCSAGLGANTEAFFGQGTRLTVV.

This sequence joins TRBV28 and TRBJ1-2, with D perhaps matching TRBD1 (6 bases). CDR1 is MDHEN and CDR2 is SYDVKM in the germline V gene. The CDR3 loop spans 12 amino acids. The ends were cut back, 8 bases at V and 8 bases at J, with 15 bases in the middle. CDR3 coding DNA: TGTGCCAGCCGAACAGGGTTGGAGGGCTACACCTTC. This encodes CASRTGLEGYTF.

This chain links TRBV7-2 with TRBJ2-5, with 8 positions matching TRBD2. The CDR3 is made up of 14 amino acids. V dropped 7 bases and J dropped 4; count of bases not matched to a gene: 8. Germline assignment: CDR1 SGHTA and CDR2 FQGNSA. This chain's CDR3 is CASIIGLAGETQYF. In nucleotides, the CDR3 is TGTGCCAGCATCATTGGACTAGCCGGAGAGACCCAGTACTTC.

The V call is TRBV27, the J call TRBJ2-7, with 10 positions matching TRBD1. CDR3 length: 14 residues. CDR1 is MNHEY and CDR2 is SMNVEV in the germline V gene (reference sequence). V was pared by 7 bases and J by 5 bases, with 8 bases of the junction left unmatched. This CDR3 reads CASNRQGARHEQYF. The DNA for the CDR3 is TGTGCCAGCAACCGACAGGGGGCGCGCCACGAGCAGTACTTC.

The chain links TRBV5-4 to TRBJ1-6; the D gene is possibly TRBD1 (5 bases). CDR3 length equals 15 residues. The germline V and J ends were trimmed by 0 bases and 7 bases, with 11 bases remaining between them. Germline V gene data show CDR1 as SGHNT and CDR2 as YYREEE (reference sequence). The DNA for the CDR3 is TGTGCCAGCAGCTTGGATCAGGGAACAAATTCACCCCTCCACTTT. Translation: CASSLDQGTNSPLHF.

The J gene is TRBJ1-2, the V gene TRBV12-3 or TRBV12-4; D gene unclear. The CDR3 length is 13 residues. V was trimmed by 6 bases and J by 2 bases, leaving 10 bases between them. CDR3 sequence: CASSLQQNYGYTF. Here the CDR3 DNA reads TGTGCCAGCAGCCTGCAACAAAACTATGGCTACACCTTC.

J is TRBJ2-5 and V is TRBV5-4, with TRBD2 matching 12 bases. V shed 4 bases, J shed 4 bases, and the junction held 5 bases outside the gene matches. The CDR3 contains 15 residues. Looked up from germline, CDR1 is SGHNT and CDR2 is YYREEE (reference sequence). DNA for the CDR3: TGTGCCAGCAGCGGGCTAGCGGGAGGGCGAGAGACCCAGTACTTC. As protein: CASSGLAGGRETQYF.

This clone was observed a few times. The V call is TRBV2, the J call TRBJ2-2; 9 nucleotides line up with TRBD1. V lost 7 bases and J lost 6; bases outside the gene matches: 6. From germline, CDR1 is SNHLY and CDR2 FYNNEI. CDR3 length equals 14 residues. In DNA form, the CDR3 reads TGTGCCAGCACCACCCGGACAGGGGCCGGGGAGCTGTTTTTT. Amino acid sequence: CASTTRTGAGELFF.

The V call is TRBV5-1, the J call TRBJ1-2; a weak D match, TRBD1 (5 bases). Trimming stripped 4 bases from V and 4 bases from J, with 11 bases between. Germline V gives CDR1 SGHRS, CDR2 YFSETQ. The CDR3 sequence is 13 residues long. The CDR3 nucleotides read TGCGCCAGCAGCCCGACAGAGCCCTATGGCTACACCTTC. This codes for CASSPTEPYGYTF.

J is TRBJ2-1 and V is TRBV6-4, with D possibly matching TRBD2 (6 bases). The CDR3 is 16 amino acids. The germline gives CDR1 MRHNA, CDR2 SNTAGT. V was clipped by 0 bases and J by 3 bases, with 12 bases between them. CDR3 region: CASSDSGGSGYNEQFF. The DNA for the CDR3 is TGTGCCAGCAGTGACTCGGGGGGTAGCGGCTACAATGAGCAGTTCTTC.

The chain links TRBV28 to TRBJ1-1; 8 bases align to TRBD1. This CDR3 contains 15 residues. Germline CDR1 reads MDHEN; CDR2 reads SYDVKM. The junction had 10 bases not matched to a gene; V was cut back by 4 bases and J by 6 bases. This CDR3 is CASSSSLRGRAEAFF. The CDR3 nucleotides read TGTGCCAGCAGTTCGAGTCTCAGGGGGCGAGCTGAAGCTTTCTTT.

This clone was observed at least ten times. The CDR3 reads CASSLQGGTGELFF. For the CDR3, the DNA is TGTGCCAGTAGTCTTCAGGGTGGGACCGGGGAGCTGTTTTTT. This sequence joins TRBV19 and TRBJ2-2, with a possible D match to TRBD1 (5 bases). The length of the CDR3 is 14 residues. Trimming took off 5 bases at V and 5 bases at J, with 12 bases between the two ends. Germline CDR1 is LNHDA and CDR2 is SQIVND (reference sequence). Variable domain in full (rest from reference TRBV19 and TRBJ2-2): DGGITQSPKYLFRKEGQNVTLSCEQNLNHDAMYWYRQDPGQGLRLIYYSQIVNDFQKGDIAEGYSVSREKKESFPLTVTSAQKNPTAFYLCASSLQGGTGELFFGEGSRLTVL.